The 29 T cell receptor beta chains given below trace back to one sample, sequenced in a study of blood T cell repertoires in COVID-19. Measured with immunoSEQ multiplex PCR; TCRdb has only the in-frame clones, and not every one. The sample lists about 18,000 clones; about 85% were seen once. Source material: peripheral blood. These receptors all stem from a human donor in a cohort sampled during active COVID-19.

The chain carries TRBV5-1 and TRBJ2-4; TRBD1 matches 10 bases. Trimming at V came to 0 bases and at J to 15 bases, leaving 3 bases not matched to a gene. The CDR3 is made up of 12 amino acids. Germline CDR1 SGHRS, CDR2 YFSETQ. As DNA, the CDR3 is TGCGCCAGCAGCTTGGCGGGACAGGGGTGGTACTTC. This codes for CASSLAGQGWYF.

V gene TRBV10-3 combines with J gene TRBJ2-1; 13 bases agree with TRBD2. The V and J ends lost 6 bases and 2 bases, in that order; junction bases with no gene match: 13. Germline CDR1 reads ENHRY; CDR2 reads SYGVKD. The CDR3 sequence is 19 residues long. This CDR3 reads CAISPTSGGPNIPYNEQFF. Here the CDR3 DNA reads TGTGCCATCAGCCCGACTAGCGGGGGGCCCAACATTCCCTACAATGAGCAGTTCTTC.

The V and J genes are TRBV5-6 and TRBJ2-4; D unclear. The V end lost 4 bases, the J end lost 0 bases, and 14 bases lay between the germline ends. CDR1 SGHDT and CDR2 YYEEEE come from the germline V gene. This CDR3 has 16 amino acids. The CDR3 bases are TGTGCCAGCAGCCTACGATCAAGCCGAGCCAAAAACATTCAGTACTTC. Protein product: CASSLRSSRAKNIQYF.

The rearrangement joins TRBV27 to TRBJ2-7; D is possibly TRBD1 (6 bases). Germline V gives CDR1 MNHEY, CDR2 SMNVEV (reference sequence). Trimming shortened V by 5 bases and J by 3 bases, and 11 bases separated the two germline ends. CDR3 size: 13 residues. CDR3 region: CASSPGTLYEQYF. Here the CDR3 DNA reads TGTGCCAGCAGTCCAGGGACACTCTACGAGCAGTACTTC.

The genes are TRBV30 and TRBJ2-2; TRBD2 might be the D (7 bases). Trimming cost V 4 bases and J 4 bases, with 13 bases left between them. Germline loops: CDR1 GTSNPN, CDR2 SVGIG (reference sequence). This CDR3 is built from 14 residues. In DNA, the CDR3 is TGTGCCTGGACCGAGGGGGGGGTCACCGGGGAGCTGTTTTTT. Translating gives CAWTEGGVTGELFF.

The V and J genes are TRBV21-1 and TRBJ2-1; TRBD2, the D gene given by the table, was not confirmed from the DNA. TRBV21-1 is classified as a pseudogene. This CDR3 region has 15 residues. The CDR3 is CASSKDTVAGRLEFF. In DNA form, the CDR3 reads TGTGCCAGCAGCAAGGATACAGTAGCGGGGCGCCTGGAGTTCTTC.

J is TRBJ2-1 and V is TRBV30, with 8 nucleotides matching TRBD1. The CDR3 covers 15 residues. The V gene end was trimmed by 2 bases and the J gene end by 9 bases; junction bases not matched to a gene: 12. Germline loops: CDR1 GTSNPN, CDR2 SVGIG (reference sequence). CDR3 region: CAWSFAGTGLSEQFF. CDR3 nucleotides: TGTGCCTGGAGTTTCGCCGGGACAGGACTTAGTGAGCAGTTCTTC. Full variable domain (outside the CDR3, taken from reference TRBV30 and TRBJ2-1): SQTIHQWPATLVQPVGSPLSLECTVEGTSNPNLYWYRQAAGRGLQLLFYSVGIGQISSEVPQNLSASRPQDRQFILSSKKLLLSDSGFYLCAWSFAGTGLSEQFFGPGTRLTVL.

This rearrangement joins TRBV5-1 to TRBJ1-2; no reliable D call. V dropped 0 bases and J dropped 8 bases, with 5 bases sitting between them. Germline V CDR1 and CDR2: SGHRS, YFSETQ. The CDR3 spans 11 residues. In nucleotides, the CDR3 is TGCGCCAGCAGCTTGGCCGGGGGCTACACCTTC. Protein: CASSLAGGYTF. Full variable domain (outside the CDR3, taken from reference TRBV5-1 and TRBJ1-2): KAGVTQTPRYLIKTRGQQVTLSCSPISGHRSVSWYQQTPGQGLQFLFEYFSETQRNKGNFPGRFSGRQFSNSRSEMNVSTLELGDSALYLCASSLAGGYTFGSGTRLTVV.

This clone was picked up a small number of times. The chain uses TRBV4-2 and TRBJ2-3; 9 nucleotides agree with TRBD1. The germline V gene has CDR1 LGHNA and CDR2 YNFKEQ. The CDR3 covers 15 residues. The V gene end was trimmed by 1 base and the J gene end by 4 bases; junction bases not matched to a gene: 3. This chain's CDR3 is CASSQGGQGSDTQYF. CDR3 DNA: TGTGCCAGCAGCCAAGGGGGACAGGGTTCAGATACGCAGTATTTT.

The CDR3 sequence: CASSYRGGTTEAFF. The CDR3 nucleotides are TGTGCCAGCAGCTACCGTGGGGGCACCACTGAAGCTTTCTTT. V gene TRBV6-6 combines with J gene TRBJ1-1; D is perhaps TRBD1 (6 bases). Germline-derived CDR1 and CDR2 are MNHNY and SVGAGI (reference sequence). V shed 6 bases and J shed 4 bases, with 15 bases lying between them. There are 14 residues in the CDR3.

V usage is TRBV11-3 and J usage is TRBJ2-2, with D perhaps matching TRBD1 (8 bases). There are 16 residues in the CDR3. Germline lookup yields CDR1 SGHNT and CDR2 YENEEA. V was trimmed by 2 bases and J by 6 bases, leaving 16 bases between them. The CDR3 spells CASSLNRGGTAGELFF. The CDR3 DNA is TGTGCCAGCAGCTTAAACAGGGGGGGAACGGCCGGGGAGCTGTTTTTT.

This clone occurred once. V is TRBV27 and J is TRBJ2-7; 7 bases match TRBD1. The germline V gene encodes CDR1 MNHEY and CDR2 SMNVEV (reference sequence). The CDR3 loop spans 14 amino acids. Trimming took 5 bases from V and 0 from J; bases not matched to a gene: 4. CDR3 sequence (DNA): TGTGCCAGCAGTCGGGGACAGTCCTCCTACGAGCAGTACTTC. Its protein product is CASSRGQSSYEQYF.

This rearrangement joins TRBV5-4 to TRBJ2-7; no definite D call. With 0 bases removed from V and 6 bases from J, the gap between germline ends came to 13 bases. Germline-derived CDR1 and CDR2 are SGHNT and YYREEE (reference sequence). The CDR3 spans 14 residues. The CDR3 reads CASSLDPDFGEQYF. CDR3 sequence (DNA): TGTGCCAGCAGCTTGGACCCAGACTTCGGCGAGCAGTACTTC.

The gene calls are TRBV5-4 and TRBJ1-1, with no clear D. The germline V gene has CDR1 SGHNT and CDR2 YYREEE (reference sequence). Trimming pared 2 bases from V and 3 bases from J, leaving 17 bases between. The CDR3 has 16 residues. In DNA form, the CDR3 reads TGTGCCAGCAGCTTAGCAGCGTCTCGGTCGGACACTGAAGCTTTCTTT. Protein sequence: CASSLAASRSDTEAFF.

This rearrangement joins TRBV9 to TRBJ2-3; 15 bases fit TRBD2. CDR1 is SGDLS and CDR2 is YYNGEE in the germline V gene. V shed 2 bases, J shed 5 bases, and the junction held 3 bases outside the gene matches. The CDR3 totals 16 residues. The CDR3 here is CASSVGLAGGQDTQYF. CDR3 nucleotide sequence: TGTGCCAGCAGCGTGGGACTAGCGGGGGGTCAAGATACGCAGTATTTT.

This clone was detected once. This chain links TRBV19 with TRBJ2-3, with D possibly being TRBD1 (6 bases). In germline, CDR1 is LNHDA, CDR2 SQIVND (reference sequence). V lost 7 bases, J lost 0 bases, and 11 bases lay in between. CDR3 length: 14 residues. Here the CDR3 reads CASTQGSSTDTQYF. Here the CDR3 DNA reads TGTGCCAGTACCCAGGGGTCCAGCACAGATACGCAGTATTTT.

The V and J genes are TRBV6-6 and TRBJ2-5; TRBD1 matches at 11 bases. This CDR3 has 13 residues. The V gene end was trimmed by 8 bases and the J gene end by 3 bases; junction bases not matched to a gene: 2. The germline CDR1 and CDR2 sequences are MNHNY and SVGAGI (reference sequence). CDR3 region: CASGTGGKETQYF. CDR3 bases: TGTGCCAGCGGGACAGGGGGGAAAGAGACCCAGTACTTC.

This clone has more than one count but fewer than ten. The CDR3 nucleotides read TGTGCCAGCAGCTTAGAGCGCGGGACAGGCTGGGGCGAGCAGTACTTC. Protein: CASSLERGTGWGEQYF. V gene TRBV7-9 combines with J gene TRBJ2-7, with 8 bases identical to TRBD1. V lost 1 base to trimming and J lost 6 bases; unmatched junction nucleotides: 11. CDR1 and CDR2 from the germline V gene are SEHNR and FQNEAQ (reference sequence). The length of the CDR3 is 16 residues. Full variable domain (remainder filled in from reference TRBV7-9 and TRBJ2-7): DTGVSQNPRHKITKRGQNVTFRCDPISEHNRLYWYRQTLGQGPEFLTYFQNEAQLEKSRLLSDRFSAERPKGSFSTLEIQRTEQGDSAMYLCASSLERGTGWGEQYFGPGTRLTVT.

V gene TRBV6-5 combines with J gene TRBJ2-7; TRBD2 aligns across 8 bases. The CDR3 loop spans 13 amino acids. V was pared by 6 bases and J by 3 bases, with 4 bases of the junction left unmatched. Germline V lookup: CDR1 MNHEY, CDR2 SVGAGI. CDR3 nucleotide sequence: TGTGCCAGCAGCGGGGGGGACCTCTACGAGCAGTACTTC. Translated: CASSGGDLYEQYF.

This chain joins TRBV4-3 and TRBJ1-2; D unclear. Trimming shortened V by 0 bases and J by 0 bases, and 17 bases separated the two germline ends. Looked up from germline, CDR1 is LGHNA and CDR2 is YSLEER. This CDR3 spans 18 amino acids. CDR3 sequence reads: CASSQDVASQFSNYGYTF. The DNA of the CDR3 is TGCGCCAGCAGCCAAGATGTGGCCAGTCAGTTCTCTAACTATGGCTACACCTTC.

The chain uses TRBV7-8 and TRBJ2-3; 13 bases map to TRBD2. The CDR3 extends over 16 amino acids. V was clipped by 2 bases and J by 6 bases; unmatched bases: 5. The V gene's germline CDR1 is SGHVS and CDR2 FQNEAQ. CDR3 loop: CASSLQTSGGSDTQYF. For the CDR3, the DNA is TGTGCCAGCAGCTTACAGACTAGCGGGGGGTCCGATACGCAGTATTTT.

This chain joins TRBV6-6 and TRBJ2-5; 11 bases are a match to TRBD2. CDR1 is MNHNY, CDR2 SVGAGI, per germline (reference sequence). This CDR3 has 14 residues. Unmatched junction bases numbered 13, after V lost 8 bases and J lost 11 bases. Here the CDR3 reads CASDSGGAGSEQYF. CDR3 sequence (DNA): TGTGCCAGCGATAGCGGGGGGGCTGGATCGGAGCAGTACTTC.

By sample fraction, this clone is large. The chain is built from TRBV24-1 and TRBJ2-5; TRBD2 might be the D (6 bases). From germline, CDR1 is KGHDR and CDR2 SFDVKD. CDR3 length: 15 residues. Trimming stripped 3 bases from V and 0 bases from J, with 10 bases between. This CDR3 reads CATSDGAGYQETQYF. Written as DNA, the CDR3 is TGTGCCACCAGTGATGGGGCGGGGTACCAAGAGACCCAGTACTTC.

This chain connects TRBV7-2 to TRBJ2-7, with 7 nucleotides matching TRBD1. The CDR3 length is 15 residues. CDR1 SGHTA and CDR2 FQGNSA come from the germline V gene. V shed 5 bases, J shed 5 bases, and the junction held 12 bases outside the gene matches. CDR3 in DNA: TGTGCCAGCAGCCCCTCATCGGACAGGCTCAACGAGCAGTACTTC. This codes for CASSPSSDRLNEQYF.

V gene TRBV5-1 combines with J gene TRBJ2-3, with a tentative D call TRBD2 (6 bases). V was pared by 4 bases and J by 0 bases, with 15 bases between. Germline CDR1 is SGHRS and CDR2 is YFSETQ. The CDR3 is made up of 16 amino acids. The CDR3 spells CASSPEAGTSTDTQYF. Here the CDR3 DNA reads TGCGCCAGCAGCCCGGAGGCGGGGACTAGCACAGATACGCAGTATTTT.

The chain carries TRBV25-1 and TRBJ1-6; no clear D gene. Per the germline V gene, CDR1 is MGHDK and CDR2 is SYGVNS. This CDR3 comprises 13 residues. Between the trimmed V and J ends, which lost 7 bases and 6 bases, there was a span of 10 bases. Here the CDR3 reads CASTRSFNSPLHF. CDR3 bases: TGTGCCAGCACTCGGTCATTTAATTCACCCCTCCACTTT.

The V and J genes are TRBV18 and TRBJ1-5; 7 nucleotides match TRBD1. CDR1 and CDR2 (germline): KGHSH, LQKENI. Losses at the gene ends were 6 bases for V and 2 bases for J; bases not matched to a gene: 7. The length of the CDR3 is 15 residues. Here the CDR3 DNA reads TGTGCCAGCTCCCGGACAGGTTCTGGCAATCAGCCCCAGCATTTT. Protein: CASSRTGSGNQPQHF.

The rearrangement links TRBV5-1 to TRBJ2-7; 7 bases are a match to TRBD2. The CDR3 runs to 14 residues. Germline trimming cut 5 bases from V and 5 bases from J; bases unmatched to any gene: 10. Germline V gives CDR1 SGHRS, CDR2 YFSETQ. The DNA for the CDR3 is TGCGCCAGCAGAGTAAGCGGGGACCTTCACGAGCAGTACTTC. This translates into CASRVSGDLHEQYF.

The chain has TRBV7-9 and TRBJ2-1; the D gene is possibly TRBD2 (5 bases). CDR3 length equals 14 residues. Looked up from germline, CDR1 is SEHNR and CDR2 is FQNEAQ (reference sequence). V gave up 3 bases and J gave up 6 bases, with 12 bases separating them. The CDR3: CASSFRTVGNEQFF. CDR3 nucleotide sequence: TGTGCCAGCAGCTTCCGGACTGTCGGCAATGAGCAGTTCTTC.